A selection of T cell receptor beta chains follows, all from one sample in a study of T cell changes during pregnancy in multiple sclerosis. TCRdb's table, derived via immunoSEQ multiplex PCR, lists solely in-frame clones and lacks some. Found here are about 43,000 clones, approximately 91% of them singletons; the top ten hold approximately 1.3%. The sample comprised PBMCs (not recorded whether the cells were cultured). The receptors originated from a female donor with multiple sclerosis, enrolled in a pregnancy study. The CDR3 runs from the conserved cysteine through the conserved F or W. The D gene is left open where the match is weak. Not every row has a clone size; where given, it reads once, few, many or a size class.

d_call	v_call	clone_size	j_call	cdr3_nt	cdr3_aa
-	TRBV27	-	TRBJ1-2	TGTGCCAGCAGTTTATATGCAGGGGATCACTATGGCTACACCTTC	CASSLYAGDHYGYTF
-	TRBV5-1	-	TRBJ2-7	TGCGCCAGCAGCGCATCCGGGCCGCCACCGGTCCGCGAGCAGTACTTC	CASSASGPPPVREQYF
-	TRBV20-1	-	TRBJ1-3	TGCTCACCCTACCCTGGAAACACCATATATTTT	CSPYPGNTIYF
TRBD2	TRBV4-1	-	TRBJ2-4	TGCGCCAGCAGCCAAGACCCCGCGGGAGTAACCAAAAACATTCAGTACTTC	CASSQDPAGVTKNIQYF
-	TRBV5-5	once	TRBJ2-3	TGTGCCAGCAGCCGGGTGGGGATGACAGATACGCAGTATTTT	CASSRVGMTDTQYF
-	TRBV9	-	TRBJ1-2	TGTGCCAGCAGCGGTCCACCGGGCCTCGGGGGGTTTGGCTACACCTTC	CASSGPPGLGGFGYTF
TRBD1	TRBV25-1	-	TRBJ1-3	TGTGCCAGCAGTGAGACAGGGGTGTTATACACCATATATTTT	CASSETGVLYTIYF
-	TRBV18	-	TRBJ2-3	TGTGCCAGCTCACCACCTCCCCTAGATACGCAGTATTTT	CASSPPPLDTQYF
TRBD1	TRBV28	-	TRBJ1-1	TGTGCCAGCACCACGGGACAGGGAAACACTGAAGCTTTCTTT	CASTTGQGNTEAFF
TRBD1	TRBV4-2	-	TRBJ1-4	TGTGCCAGCAGCCACGGGACAGGGGGCCGTGATGAAAAACTGTTTTTT	CASSHGTGGRDEKLFF
-	TRBV21-1	-	TRBJ1-4	TGTGCCAGCAGCAAAGGCCCCCAAGAGCTCGGAAAACTGTTTTTT	CASSKGPQELGKLFF
TRBD1	TRBV19	-	TRBJ2-1	TGTGCCAGTAGACCCGGGGCTAGGGGGCCCTATGAGCAGTTCTTC	CASRPGARGPYEQFF
-	TRBV5-1	-	TRBJ2-3	TGCGCCAGCAGCCATGGGGGGTCGGCCATCTTCACAGATACGCAGTATTTT	CASSHGGSAIFTDTQYF
-	TRBV27	-	TRBJ2-1	TGTGCCAGCAGTTTATTTTTCAGGGTTACTGTTTATGAGCAGTTCTTC	CASSLFFRVTVYEQFF
TRBD2	TRBV5-1	-	TRBJ2-2	TGCGCCAGCAGCTTTCTAGCGGAAACCGGGGAGCTGTTTTTT	CASSFLAETGELFF
TRBD2	TRBV30	few	TRBJ2-1	TGTGCCTGGGCGAGGGGACTAGCGAACAATGAGCAGTTCTTC	CAWARGLANNEQFF
TRBD2	TRBV5-4	-	TRBJ2-1	TGTGCCAGCAGCAGCATAGGACTAGCGGGAAGCAATGAGCAGTTCTTC	CASSSIGLAGSNEQFF
-	TRBV30	-	TRBJ1-1	TGTGCCTGGAGTGTACGTCAGGGGCCCCACACTGAAGCTTTCTTT	CAWSVRQGPHTEAFF
TRBD1	TRBV28	-	TRBJ1-6	TGTGCCAGCAGTGTACTGACAGGGGATAATTCACCCCTCCACTTT	CASSVLTGDNSPLHF
TRBD2	TRBV5-1	-	TRBJ2-2	TGCGCCAGCAGCCCGACTAGCGGGATAACCGGGGAGCTGTTTTTT	CASSPTSGITGELFF
-	TRBV11-3	-	TRBJ1-1	TGTGCCAGCAGCAAAACTGGGGGCCCAGTACATGAAGCTTTCTTT	CASSKTGGPVHEAFF
TRBD2	TRBV5-4	-	TRBJ2-5	TGTGCCAGCAGCTTACTAGCGGGGGGACAAGAGACCCAGTACTTC	CASSLLAGGQETQYF
-	TRBV7-9	-	TRBJ1-3	TGTGCCAGCAGCTCCGACAGGCACTCTGGAAACACCATATATTTT	CASSSDRHSGNTIYF
-	TRBV13	-	TRBJ1-2	TGTGCCAGCAGGAAAGGTGGGGGCTTCTATGGCTACACCTTC	CASRKGGGFYGYTF
-	TRBV2	once	TRBJ1-1	TGTGCCAGCAATCCGGCCATGAACACTGAAGCTTTCTTT	CASNPAMNTEAFF
-	TRBV5-6	-	TRBJ2-3	TGTGCCAGCAGCTTTTCCGGCAGAGGCACAGATACGCAGTATTTT	CASSFSGRGTDTQYF
TRBD1	TRBV4-2	-	TRBJ2-7	TGTGCCAGCAGCCAGATGGGACAGGTCAACGAGCAGTACTTC	CASSQMGQVNEQYF
-	TRBV5-6	-	TRBJ1-2	TGTGCCAGCAGCTTGGGCAGGGGAGGTCCGGGCGACTTC	CASSLGRGGPGDF
-	TRBV2	-	TRBJ1-1	TGTGCCAGCAGTGAAGGTCGTGGCACTGAAGCTTTCTTT	CASSEGRGTEAFF
-	TRBV6-1	-	TRBJ2-3	TGTGCCAGCAGTGAAGAGGAGCGAGGACACACAGATACGCAGTATTTT	CASSEEERGHTDTQYF
TRBD2	TRBV7-2	-	TRBJ2-7	TGTGCCAGCAGCTGGACTAGCGGGGGATCCTACGAGCAGTACTTC	CASSWTSGGSYEQYF
-	TRBV21-1	medium-sized	TRBJ1-2	TGTGCCAGCAGCAAAGAGGGACATAACTATGGCTACACCTTC	CASSKEGHNYGYTF
-	TRBV11-2	-	TRBJ2-3	TGTGCCAGCAGCTTTAGGGCAGGAACTGATAGAGATACGCAGTATTTT	CASSFRAGTDRDTQYF
-	TRBV14	-	TRBJ2-1	TGTGCCAGCAGCCAAGGAGGGGAGAACCCGTTCTTC	CASSQGGENPFF
-	TRBV11-3	-	TRBJ2-2	TGTGCCAGCAGCCGTGGCCGGGGGCCGGACGGGGAGCTGTTTTTT	CASSRGRGPDGELFF
-	TRBV9	-	TRBJ1-3	TGTGCCAGCAGCGTAGGAAGGGGGACTGGAAACACCATATATTTT	CASSVGRGTGNTIYF
TRBD1	TRBV7-8	-	TRBJ2-2	TGTGCCAGCAGCTTAGAAAACAGGGGGCTAGGGGAGCTGTTTTTT	CASSLENRGLGELFF
TRBD2	TRBV5-4	-	TRBJ2-3	TGTGCCAGCAGCTCGACTAGCGCGGGGGATACGCAGTATTTT	CASSSTSAGDTQYF
-	TRBV9	-	TRBJ1-1	TGTGCCAGCAGCGCCCAGAGGGGGGGCCCTACTGAAGCTTTCTTT	CASSAQRGGPTEAFF
-	TRBV7-2	-	TRBJ2-1	TGTGCCAGCAGCCCGACCCTCCGCGGGCCGGTTTACAATGAGCAGTTCTTC	CASSPTLRGPVYNEQFF
-	TRBV5-6	-	TRBJ2-7	TGTGCCAGCAGCTTGTACGCAGGGCTGATCTACGAGCAGTACTTC	CASSLYAGLIYEQYF
TRBD1	TRBV5-5	-	TRBJ1-4	TGTGCCAGCAGCTTGGACCCGGGCAGGGGGCTTTCCTTT	CASSLDPGRGLSF
-	TRBV4-1	-	TRBJ1-5	TGCGCCAGCAGCGGGGGGTTCGGGAGAGGCAATCAGCCCCAGCATTTT	CASSGGFGRGNQPQHF
TRBD1	TRBV2	-	TRBJ2-7	TGTGCCAGCAGTTACGGACCGGGACAGGGAACCTACGAGCAGTACTTC	CASSYGPGQGTYEQYF
TRBD2	TRBV4-2	-	TRBJ2-1	TGTGCCAGCAGCGCAGGACTAGCGGGAGAGTCCTACAATGAGCAGTTCTTC	CASSAGLAGESYNEQFF
TRBD2	TRBV5-4	-	TRBJ2-5	TGTGCCAGCAGACGAGGGACTAGCGGGACAGAGACCCAGTACTTC	CASRRGTSGTETQYF
TRBD1	TRBV30	-	TRBJ2-1	TGTGCCTGGAGTGTACAGGGGGATAGTGAGCAGTTCTTC	CAWSVQGDSEQFF
TRBD1	TRBV15	-	TRBJ1-5	TGTGCCACCAGCAGGTGGGACAGGGAGGAGCCCCAGCATTTT	CATSRWDREEPQHF
-	TRBV28	-	TRBJ2-2	TGTGCCAGCACCCACGAGGTCAACACCGGGGAGCTGTTTTTT	CASTHEVNTGELFF
-	TRBV7-2	-	TRBJ2-7	TGTGCCAGCAGCCCAGGGTCCTACGAGCAGTACTTC	CASSPGSYEQYF
TRBD2	TRBV6-5	-	TRBJ2-1	TGTGCCACCGCACGGGAGGGCCGGGGGAATGAGCAGTTCTTC	CATAREGRGNEQFF
-	TRBV21-1	-	TRBJ1-4	TGTGCCAGCAGCCACCGGGAAGGCAATCCTAATGAAAAACTGTTTTTT	CASSHREGNPNEKLFF
TRBD2	TRBV27	few	TRBJ2-7	TGTGCCAGCAGTTTCCTAGCGGGGATTCTTGAGGAGCAGTACTTC	CASSFLAGILEEQYF
-	TRBV29-1	-	TRBJ1-1	TGCAGCGTTGTTCGTGGGGAAGCGGCTTTCTTT	CSVVRGEAAFF
-	TRBV11-2	-	TRBJ2-2	TGTGCCAGCAGCCCCCCACACACCGGGGAGCTGTTTTTT	CASSPPHTGELFF
TRBD2	TRBV10-2	-	TRBJ2-1	TGCGCCAGCAGTGATGGGGGGGAGTTCTACAATGAGCAGTTCTTC	CASSDGGEFYNEQFF
-	TRBV4-1	-	TRBJ2-7	TGCGCCAGCAGCCAAGTTCTAGCGCGGAGCTCCTACGAGCAGTACTTC	CASSQVLARSSYEQYF
TRBD2	TRBV2	-	TRBJ2-7	TGTGCCACCCGGACTAGCGGGGGCAAAAGCTCCTACGAGCAGTACTTC	CATRTSGGKSSYEQYF
-	TRBV7-2	-	TRBJ1-5	TGTGCCAGCAGCTTCGTTTTAGGTCGACGCAATCAGCCCCAGCATTTT	CASSFVLGRRNQPQHF